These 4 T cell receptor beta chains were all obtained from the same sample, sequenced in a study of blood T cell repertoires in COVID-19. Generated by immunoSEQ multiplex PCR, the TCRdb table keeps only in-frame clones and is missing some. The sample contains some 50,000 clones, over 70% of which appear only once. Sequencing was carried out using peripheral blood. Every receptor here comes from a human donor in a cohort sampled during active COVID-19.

The CDR3 region has the DNA TGTGCCAGCAGCTTAGATGCTGGAGCTTACGAGCAGTACTTC. Translation gives CASSLDAGAYEQYF. The chain recombines TRBV11-2 with TRBJ2-7; D not resolved. This CDR3 contains 14 residues. V gave up 0 bases and J gave up 4 bases, with 10 bases separating them. Germline V gene sequence: CDR1 SGHAT, CDR2 FQNNGV.

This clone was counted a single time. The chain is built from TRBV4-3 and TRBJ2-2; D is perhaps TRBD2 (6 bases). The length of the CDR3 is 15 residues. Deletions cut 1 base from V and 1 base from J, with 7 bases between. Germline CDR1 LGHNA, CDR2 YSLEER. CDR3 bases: TGCGCCAGCAGCCAAGGGCGGGGGAACACCGGGGAGCTGTTTTTT. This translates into CASSQGRGNTGELFF.

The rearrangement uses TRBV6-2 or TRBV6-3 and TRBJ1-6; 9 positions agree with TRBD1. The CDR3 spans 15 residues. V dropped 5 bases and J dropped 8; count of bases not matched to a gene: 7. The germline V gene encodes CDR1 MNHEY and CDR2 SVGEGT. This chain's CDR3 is CASSDPGQGYSPLHF. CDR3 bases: TGTGCCAGCAGTGACCCGGGACAGGGATATTCACCCCTCCACTTT.

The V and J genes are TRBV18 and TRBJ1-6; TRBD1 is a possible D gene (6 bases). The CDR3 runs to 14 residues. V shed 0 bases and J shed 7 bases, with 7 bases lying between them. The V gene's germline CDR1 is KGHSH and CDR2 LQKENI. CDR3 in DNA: TGTGCCAGCTCACCACCTACAGGGAATTCACCCCTCCACTTT. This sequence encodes CASSPPTGNSPLHF.